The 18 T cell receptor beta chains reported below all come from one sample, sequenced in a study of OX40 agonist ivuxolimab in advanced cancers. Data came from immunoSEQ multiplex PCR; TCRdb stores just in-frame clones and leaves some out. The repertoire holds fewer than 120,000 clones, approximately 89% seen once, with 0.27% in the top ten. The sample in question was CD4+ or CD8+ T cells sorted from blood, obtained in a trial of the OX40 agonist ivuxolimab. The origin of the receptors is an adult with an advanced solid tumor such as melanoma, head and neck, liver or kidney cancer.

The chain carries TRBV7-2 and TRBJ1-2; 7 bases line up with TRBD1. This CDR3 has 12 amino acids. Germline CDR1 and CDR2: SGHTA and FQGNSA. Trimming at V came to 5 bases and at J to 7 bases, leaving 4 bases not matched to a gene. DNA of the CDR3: TGTGCCAGCAGCATACACAGGGGTGGCTACACCTTC. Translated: CASSIHRGGYTF.

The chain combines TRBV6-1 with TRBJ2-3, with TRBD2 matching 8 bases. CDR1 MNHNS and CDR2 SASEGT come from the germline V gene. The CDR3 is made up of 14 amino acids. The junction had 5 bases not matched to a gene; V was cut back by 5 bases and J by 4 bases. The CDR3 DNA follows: TGTGCCAGCAGTCAGAACGGGAGGGCAGATACGCAGTATTTT. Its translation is CASSQNGRADTQYF.

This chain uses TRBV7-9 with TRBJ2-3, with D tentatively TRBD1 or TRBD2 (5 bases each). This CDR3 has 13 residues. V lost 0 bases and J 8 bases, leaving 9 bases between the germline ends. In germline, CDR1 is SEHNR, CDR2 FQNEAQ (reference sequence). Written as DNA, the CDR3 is TGTGCCAGCAGCTTAGCATGGGGACGTACGCAGTATTTT. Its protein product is CASSLAWGRTQYF. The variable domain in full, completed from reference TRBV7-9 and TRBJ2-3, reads DTGVSQNPRHKITKRGQNVTFRCDPISEHNRLYWYRQTLGQGPEFLTYFQNEAQLEKSRLLSDRFSAERPKGSFSTLEIQRTEQGDSAMYLCASSLAWGRTQYFGPGTRLTVL.

The CDR3 region is CARGTPGGGELFF. In nucleotides, the CDR3 is TGTGCCCGTGGGACTCCGGGAGGGGGGGAGCTGTTTTTT. The J gene is TRBJ2-2, the V gene TRBV2; 8 positions agree with TRBD2. Germline V gives CDR1 SNHLY, CDR2 FYNNEI. J lost 8 bases, V lost 11 bases, and 10 bases had no gene match. This CDR3 is built from 13 residues.

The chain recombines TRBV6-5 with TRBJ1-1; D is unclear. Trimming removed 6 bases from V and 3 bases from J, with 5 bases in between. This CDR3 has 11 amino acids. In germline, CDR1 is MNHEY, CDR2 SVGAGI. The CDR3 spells CASRDHTEAFF. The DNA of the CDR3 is TGTGCCAGCAGGGACCACACTGAAGCTTTCTTT.

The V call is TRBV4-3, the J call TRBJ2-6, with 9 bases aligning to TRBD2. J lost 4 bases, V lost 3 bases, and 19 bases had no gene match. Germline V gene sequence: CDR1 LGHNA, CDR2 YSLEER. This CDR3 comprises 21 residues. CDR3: CASSQHLLSGTSYPGANVLTF. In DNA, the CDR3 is TGCGCCAGCAGCCAGCACCTGCTTTCCGGGACTAGCTATCCCGGGGCCAACGTCCTGACTTTC.

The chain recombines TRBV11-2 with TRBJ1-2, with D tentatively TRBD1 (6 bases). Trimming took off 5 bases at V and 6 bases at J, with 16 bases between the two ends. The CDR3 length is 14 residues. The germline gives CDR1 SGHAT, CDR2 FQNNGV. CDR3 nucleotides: TGTGCCAGCAGCCCCTCCGGGGGCAGCAATGGCTACACCTTC. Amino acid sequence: CASSPSGGSNGYTF.

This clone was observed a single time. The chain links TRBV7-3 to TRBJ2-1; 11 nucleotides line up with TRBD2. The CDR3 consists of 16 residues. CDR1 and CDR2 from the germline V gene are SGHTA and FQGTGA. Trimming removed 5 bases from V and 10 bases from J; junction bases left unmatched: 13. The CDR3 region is CASSPLLAGDPSEQFF. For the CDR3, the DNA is TGTGCCAGCAGCCCCCTACTAGCGGGAGACCCGTCGGAGCAGTTCTTC.

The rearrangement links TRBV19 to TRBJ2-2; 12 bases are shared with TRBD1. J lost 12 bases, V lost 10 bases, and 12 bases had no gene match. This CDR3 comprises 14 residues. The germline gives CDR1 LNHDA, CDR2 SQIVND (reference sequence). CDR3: CATSGTGGSLKLFF. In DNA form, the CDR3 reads TGTGCCACCTCCGGGACAGGGGGCTCGCTGAAGCTGTTTTTT.

For the CDR3, the DNA is TGTGCCAGCAGCCCGAACAGAATGGCCTACGAGCAGTACTTC. Encoded protein: CASSPNRMAYEQYF. V and J are TRBV4-2 and TRBJ2-7; D gene unclear. Trimming took 4 bases from V and 2 from J, leaving 12 bases between them. CDR3 length: 14 amino acids. The germline CDR1 and CDR2 sequences are LGHNA and YNFKEQ.

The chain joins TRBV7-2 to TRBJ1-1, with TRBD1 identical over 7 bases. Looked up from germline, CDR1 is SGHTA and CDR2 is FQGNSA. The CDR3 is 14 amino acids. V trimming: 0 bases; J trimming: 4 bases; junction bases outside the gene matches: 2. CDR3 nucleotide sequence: TGTGCCAGCAGCTTAGCTTCAGGGGGCACTGAAGCTTTCTTT. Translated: CASSLASGGTEAFF.

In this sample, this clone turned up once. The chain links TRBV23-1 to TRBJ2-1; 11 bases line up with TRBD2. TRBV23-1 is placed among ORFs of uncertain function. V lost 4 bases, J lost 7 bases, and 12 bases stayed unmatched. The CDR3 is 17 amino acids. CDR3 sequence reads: CASSLSKEASGGNEQFF. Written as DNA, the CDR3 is TGCGCCAGCAGTCTCTCAAAGGAGGCTAGCGGGGGGAATGAGCAGTTCTTC.

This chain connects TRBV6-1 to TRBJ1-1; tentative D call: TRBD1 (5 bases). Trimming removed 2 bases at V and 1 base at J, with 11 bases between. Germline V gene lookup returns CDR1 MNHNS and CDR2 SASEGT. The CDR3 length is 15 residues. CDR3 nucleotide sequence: TGTGCCAGCAGTGAATTTCGAGGGGAGAACACTGAAGCTTTCTTT. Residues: CASSEFRGENTEAFF.

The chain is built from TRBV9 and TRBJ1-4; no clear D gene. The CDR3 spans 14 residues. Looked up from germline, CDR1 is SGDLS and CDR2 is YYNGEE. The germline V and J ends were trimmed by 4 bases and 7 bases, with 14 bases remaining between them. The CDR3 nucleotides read TGTGCCAGCAGCTTTTCGGCGGTTGGTGAAAAACTGTTTTTT. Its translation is CASSFSAVGEKLFF.

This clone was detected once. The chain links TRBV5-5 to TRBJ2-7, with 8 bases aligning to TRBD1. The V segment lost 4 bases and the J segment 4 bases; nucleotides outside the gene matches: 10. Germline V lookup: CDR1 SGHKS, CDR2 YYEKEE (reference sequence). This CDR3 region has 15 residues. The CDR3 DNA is TGTGCCAGCAGCGGAGGACAGGGCTTACCTTACGAGCAGTACTTC. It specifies CASSGGQGLPYEQYF. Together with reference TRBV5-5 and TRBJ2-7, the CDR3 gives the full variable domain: DAGVTQSPTHLIKTRGQQVTLRCSPISGHKSVSWYQQVLGQGPQFIFQYYEKEERGRGNFPDRFSARQFPNYSSELNVNALLLGDSALYLCASSGGQGLPYEQYFGPGTRLTVT.

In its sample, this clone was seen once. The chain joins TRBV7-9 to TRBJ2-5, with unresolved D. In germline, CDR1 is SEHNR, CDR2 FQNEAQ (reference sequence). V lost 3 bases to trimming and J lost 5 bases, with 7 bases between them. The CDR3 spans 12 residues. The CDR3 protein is CASSFMEETQYF. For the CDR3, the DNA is TGTGCCAGCAGCTTCATGGAGGAGACCCAGTACTTC.

CDR3 residues: CASSLFSSTGELFF. Here the CDR3 DNA reads TGTGCCAGCAGCTTATTCTCCAGCACCGGGGAGCTGTTTTTT. V is TRBV11-2 and J is TRBJ2-2; no clear D. Looked up from germline, CDR1 is SGHAT and CDR2 is FQNNGV. This CDR3 contains 14 residues. V was trimmed by 2 bases and J by 4 bases, leaving 8 bases between them.

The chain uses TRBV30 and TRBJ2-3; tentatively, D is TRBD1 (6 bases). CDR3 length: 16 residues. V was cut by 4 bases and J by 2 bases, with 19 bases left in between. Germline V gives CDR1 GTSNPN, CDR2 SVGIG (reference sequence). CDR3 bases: TGTGCCTGGACCCGAGACAGGCCGGCCTTCACAGATACGCAGTATTTT. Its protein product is CAWTRDRPAFTDTQYF.